A selection of T cell receptor beta chains follows, all from one sample in a study of shared clonotypes between healthy human individuals. Assay used: immunoSEQ multiplex PCR; TCRdb lists only in-frame clones, some missing. Here the sample spans nearly 2 million clones, about 94% being singletons. Material for sequencing was naive CD8+ T cells sorted from blood. These receptor sequences come from a man aged 18 to 29 in good health. Both conserved end residues are part of each CDR3. D genes are given only for firm matches. Expanded clones get a size class; other rows say once, few or many, or leave the size out.

clone_size,d_call,v_call,j_call,cdr3_aa,cdr3_nt
NA,NA,TRBV4-1,TRBJ2-1,CASSHRQGHNEQFF,TGCGCCAGCAGCCATCGCCAGGGGCACAATGAGCAGTTCTTC
NA,NA,TRBV27,TRBJ2-3,CASSLSRQGGTDTQYF,TGTGCCAGCAGTTTATCGAGGCAGGGTGGCACAGATACGCAGTATTTT
NA,NA,TRBV5-6,TRBJ2-7,CASRWRTRSDEQYF,TGTGCCAGCAGATGGCGTACGCGGTCTGACGAGCAGTACTTC
NA,NA,TRBV7-9,TRBJ2-5,CASSRATKETQYF,TGTGCCAGCAGCCGGGCGACAAAAGAGACCCAGTACTTC
NA,NA,TRBV5-4,TRBJ2-3,CASSEGTDTQYF,TGTGCCAGCAGCGAAGGCACAGATACGCAGTATTTT
NA,NA,TRBV4-1,TRBJ2-1,CASSHGPLPNEQFF,TGCGCCAGCAGCCACGGACCCCTGCCCAATGAGCAGTTCTTC
NA,NA,TRBV28,TRBJ1-5,CASLSHGNQPQHF,TGTGCCAGCCTCAGCCATGGCAATCAGCCCCAGCATTTT
NA,NA,TRBV30,TRBJ2-3,CAWSDFSGGGLGSTDTQYF,TGTGCCTGGAGTGATTTCAGTGGAGGGGGGCTGGGGAGCACAGATACGCAGTATTTT
NA,TRBD1,TRBV9,TRBJ2-2,CASSVTGGTGELFF,TGTGCCAGCAGCGTAACAGGGGGCACCGGGGAGCTGTTTTTT
NA,TRBD2,TRBV11-2,TRBJ2-4,CASSLAGRGARSDIQYF,TGTGCCAGCAGCTTAGCGGGGCGGGGGGCGCGGTCAGACATTCAGTACTTC
NA,TRBD1,TRBV6-1,TRBJ1-4,CASSEPGQGLVKLFF,TGTGCCAGCAGTGAACCGGGACAGGGTTTGGTCAAACTGTTTTTT
NA,NA,TRBV9,TRBJ2-1,CASSVELTNEQFF,TGTGCCAGCAGCGTAGAACTAACAAATGAGCAGTTCTTC
NA,NA,TRBV27,TRBJ2-2,CASAAHSSGELFF,TGTGCCAGCGCCGCGCATTCCTCCGGGGAGCTGTTTTTT
NA,NA,TRBV4-1,TRBJ1-3,CASSQDGGKWIYF,TGCGCCAGCAGCCAAGACGGGGGGAAATGGATATATTTT
NA,NA,TRBV14,TRBJ2-5,CASSQWLQETQYF,TGTGCCAGCAGCCAGTGGTTACAAGAGACCCAGTACTTC
NA,TRBD2,TRBV6-5,TRBJ2-7,CASSPGLPYEQYF,TGTGCCAGCAGCCCGGGACTACCCTACGAGCAGTACTTC
NA,NA,TRBV29-1,TRBJ2-2,CSVLKSGELFF,TGCAGCGTTTTAAAGTCCGGGGAGCTGTTTTTT
once,NA,TRBV4-1,TRBJ2-7,CASSQEDGVPRDLWEQYF,TGCGCCAGCAGCCAAGAAGACGGAGTTCCCAGGGACCTATGGGAGCAGTACTTC
NA,TRBD2,TRBV4-3,TRBJ2-1,CASSQWTSGSSYNEQFF,TGCGCCAGCAGCCAGTGGACTAGCGGAAGCTCCTACAATGAGCAGTTCTTC
NA,NA,TRBV14,TRBJ2-1,CASSQVRGPYNEQFF,TGTGCCAGCAGCCAAGTCCGCGGGCCCTACAATGAGCAGTTCTTC